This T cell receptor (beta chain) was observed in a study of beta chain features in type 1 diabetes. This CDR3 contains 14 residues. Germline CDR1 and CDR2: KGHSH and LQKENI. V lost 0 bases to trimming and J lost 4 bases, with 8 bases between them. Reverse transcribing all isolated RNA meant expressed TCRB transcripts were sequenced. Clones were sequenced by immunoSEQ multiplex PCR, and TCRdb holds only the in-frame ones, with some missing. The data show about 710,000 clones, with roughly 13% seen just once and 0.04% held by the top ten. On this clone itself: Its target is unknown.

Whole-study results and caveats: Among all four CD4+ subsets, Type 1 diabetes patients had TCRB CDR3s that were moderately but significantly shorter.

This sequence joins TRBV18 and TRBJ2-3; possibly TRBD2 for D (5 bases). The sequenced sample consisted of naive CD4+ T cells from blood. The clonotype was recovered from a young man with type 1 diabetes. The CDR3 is CASSPPGVADTQYF. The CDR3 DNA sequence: TGTGCCAGCTCACCACCGGGAGTGGCAGATACGCAGTATTTT.